These T cell receptor beta chains were read from a single sample in a study of blood T cell repertoires in COVID-19. Assay used: immunoSEQ multiplex PCR; TCRdb lists only in-frame clones, some missing. The sample holds about 72,000 clones; less than 85% are singletons and the top ten take around 6.3%. The material sequenced was peripheral blood. Receptors were obtained from a man aged 60 to 69 with acute or convalescent COVID-19. Each CDR3 is given without its conserved first and last residue. Size tells how often a clone was seen (once, few, many) or the class of an expanded clone, and some rows leave it out.

clone_size j_call v_call cdr3_aa
. TRBJ2-2 TRBV5-8 ASSLNLGTGELF
. TRBJ2-5 TRBV20-1 NARWAETQY
few TRBJ2-4 TRBV9 ASSPNAGLGDIQY
. TRBJ1-2 TRBV6-1 ASSEGTGGLYGYT
. TRBJ1-2 TRBV6-5 ASNTGVGDYGYT
once TRBJ2-5 TRBV6-2/TRBV6-3 ASSYYGGGETQY
. TRBJ1-1 TRBV5-4 ASSPGGGAGGRTEAF
. TRBJ1-1 TRBV6-5 ASRVGHRANTEAF
. TRBJ1-5 TRBV5-6 ASSFGGSDQPQH
. TRBJ2-7 TRBV3-1/TRBV3-2 ASSQALSTGVEQY